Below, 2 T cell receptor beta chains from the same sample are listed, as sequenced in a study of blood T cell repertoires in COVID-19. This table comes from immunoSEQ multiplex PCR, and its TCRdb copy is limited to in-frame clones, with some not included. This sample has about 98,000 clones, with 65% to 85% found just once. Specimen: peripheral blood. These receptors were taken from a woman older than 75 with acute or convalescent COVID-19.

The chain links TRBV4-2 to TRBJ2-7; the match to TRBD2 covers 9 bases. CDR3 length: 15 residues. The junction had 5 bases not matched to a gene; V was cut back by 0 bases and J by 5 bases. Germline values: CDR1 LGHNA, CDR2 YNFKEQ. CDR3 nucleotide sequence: TGTGCCAGCAGCCAAGAGGGCGGGGGGGCTAACGAGCAGTACTTC. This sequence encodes CASSQEGGGANEQYF.

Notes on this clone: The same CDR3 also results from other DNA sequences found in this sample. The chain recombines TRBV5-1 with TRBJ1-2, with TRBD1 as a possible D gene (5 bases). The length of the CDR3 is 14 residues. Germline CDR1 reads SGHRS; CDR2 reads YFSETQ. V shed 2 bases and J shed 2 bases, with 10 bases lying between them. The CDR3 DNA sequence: TGCGCCAGCAGCTTAGACAGCCAAAACTATGGCTACACCTTC. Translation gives CASSLDSQNYGYTF. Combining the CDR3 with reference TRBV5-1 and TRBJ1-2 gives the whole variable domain KAGVTQTPRYLIKTRGQQVTLSCSPISGHRSVSWYQQTPGQGLQFLFEYFSETQRNKGNFPGRFSGRQFSNSRSEMNVSTLELGDSALYLCASSLDSQNYGYTFGSGTRLTVV.